The entry below gives a single T cell receptor (beta chain) sequence along with its context. V lost 0 bases to trimming and J lost 2 bases, with 13 bases between them. The CDR3 covers 16 residues. CDR1 and CDR2 (germline): SGHTA, FQGNSA. 5'RACE with constant-segment primers built TCRalpha and TCRbeta cDNA libraries with UMIs. MiXCR, applied by TCRdb to the 5' RACE reads, yields one record per CDR3 protein. The data show fewer than 700,000 distinct CDR3 sequences, about a sixth seen once. This entry belongs to a study of T-cell memory formation after mild COVID-19. Study as a whole: TCR clusters largely stayed donor specific.

The rearrangement joins TRBV7-2 to TRBJ1-2; no clear D. The origin of this receptor is an adult woman who had mild COVID-19 (a few samples of this study predate the infection). Cell type and time point are not known. Input material: PBMCs or a T cell subset sorted from them (not recorded which). This CDR3 reads CASSLAPVGSNYGYTF. CDR3 in DNA: TGTGCCAGCAGCTTAGCGCCCGTGGGAAGCAACTATGGCTACACCTTC.